The present TCR beta chain was sequenced within a study of T cells after yellow fever vaccination. General study points: The CD4 and CD8 compartments had a small share of their clonotypes in common. Subsequent to the booster, the majority of primary-vaccination clones reappeared (96% CD4, about 90% CD8). Contaminants from the bulk population, in the form of abundant clonotypes, could be found in FACS-sorted repertoires.

The CDR3 covers 16 residues. Germline values: CDR1 LGHNA, CDR2 YSLEER. The germline V and J ends were trimmed by 1 base and 4 bases, with 14 bases remaining between them. Conversion of TCR transcripts into cDNA relied on 5'RACE template switching, which added a universal primer site and UMIs. TCRdb independently ran MiXCR on the 5' RACE reads; one entry per CDR3 protein. The sample holds 620,000 or so distinct CDR3 sequences; approximately 13% are singletons and the top ten take about 15%. In this sample, this clonotype turned up a few times. What it binds is unknown. This receptor was identified in a man aged 25 to 40 who received the YFV17D yellow fever vaccine. Source: PBMCs, taken on the day of the yellow fever booster vaccination. The chain links TRBV4-3 to TRBJ2-1; unclear D gene. The CDR3 DNA reads TGCGCCAGCAGCCAAGTAGGAATTGGTGGGTACAATGAGCAGTTCTTC. This encodes CASSQVGIGGYNEQFF.